The 31 T cell receptor beta chains presented below share a single source sample, sequenced in a study of graft-versus-host responses after intestinal transplantation. Using immunoSEQ multiplex PCR, the repertoire was profiled, and TCRdb retains in-frame clones only, with some absent. The sample shows about 110,000 clones, around 93% of them seen only once. No antigens are known for them. Sequencing was performed on unstimulated CD8+ T cells sorted from spleen or lymph node cells, taken before intestinal transplant. Receptors originate from a human donor who received an intestinal transplant.

V gene TRBV10-2 combines with J gene TRBJ1-2; tentatively, D is TRBD1 (5 bases). The CDR3 consists of 15 residues. Trimming pared 0 bases from V and 2 bases from J, leaving 10 bases between. CDR1 and CDR2 from the germline V gene are WSHSY and SAAADI. The CDR3 loop is CASSESAGWNYGYTF. The CDR3 DNA reads TGCGCCAGCAGTGAGTCGGCAGGGTGGAACTATGGCTACACCTTC.

CDR3 loop: CASSLSLRSSYEQYF. The CDR3, as DNA: TGTGCCAGCAGTTTATCGTTACGGAGTTCCTACGAGCAGTACTTC. The genes are TRBV27 and TRBJ2-7; D not resolved. The CDR3 spans 15 residues. The V end was cut by 0 bases, the J end by 1 base, with 10 bases between. The V gene's germline CDR1 is MNHEY and CDR2 SMNVEV (reference sequence).

The V call is TRBV7-8, the J call TRBJ1-1; D call uncertain. V was pared by 4 bases and J by 1 base, with 10 bases between. The CDR3 is 14 amino acids. From germline, CDR1 is SGHVS and CDR2 FQNEAQ. The CDR3 sequence is CASSSYAGNTEAFF. DNA for the CDR3: TGTGCCAGCAGCTCCTATGCGGGGAACACTGAAGCTTTCTTT.

This chain connects TRBV6-5 to TRBJ2-1; D may match TRBD1 or TRBD2 (5 bases each). V dropped 6 bases and J dropped 8 bases, with 17 bases sitting between them. The CDR3 sequence is 14 residues long. In germline, CDR1 is MNHEY, CDR2 SVGAGI. The CDR3 DNA sequence: TGTGCCAGCAGGAATAACGGGGTGGGGGATGAGCAGTTCTTC. It codes for CASRNNGVGDEQFF.

CDR3: CASSLGTGGYNEQFF. CDR3 nucleotides: TGTGCCAGCAGCCTCGGGACAGGGGGGTACAATGAGCAGTTCTTC. The gene calls are TRBV14 and TRBJ2-1, with 11 bases lining up with TRBD1. Per germline, CDR1 SGHDN and CDR2 FVKESK. This CDR3 spans 15 amino acids. The junction had 3 bases not matched to a gene; V was cut back by 4 bases and J by 4 bases. Drawing the rest from reference TRBV14 and TRBJ2-1, the complete variable domain is EAGVTQFPSHSVIEKGQTVTLRCDPISGHDNLYWYRRVMGKEIKFLLHFVKESKQDESGMPNNRFLAERTGGTYSTLKVQPAELEDSGVYFCASSLGTGGYNEQFFGPGTRLTVL.

This chain joins TRBV6-5 and TRBJ2-1; no definite D call. This CDR3 has 12 residues. Germline CDR1 MNHEY, CDR2 SVGAGI. V gave up 6 bases and J gave up 6 bases, with 9 bases separating them. The CDR3 sequence: CASSNGPNEQFF. DNA for the CDR3: TGTGCCAGCAGCAATGGCCCCAATGAGCAGTTCTTC.

The chain is built from TRBV6-5 and TRBJ1-5; weak D call: TRBD1 (6 bases). Trimming took off 7 bases at V and 3 bases at J, with 16 bases between the two ends. Germline V CDR1 and CDR2: MNHEY, SVGAGI. The CDR3 loop spans 15 amino acids. The DNA of the CDR3 is TGTGCCAGCAAATTAATTACAGGGCTCAATCAGCCCCAGCATTTT. Protein product: CASKLITGLNQPQHF.

The table lists this clone with a count of one. The CDR3 sequence is CASSGHRGLATDEQYF. The DNA of the CDR3 is TGTGCCAGCAGTGGACACAGGGGTCTAGCAACGGACGAGCAGTACTTC. The chain has TRBV6-1 and TRBJ2-7; the match to TRBD1 covers 7 bases. Germline V gives CDR1 MNHNS, CDR2 SASEGT. The length of the CDR3 is 16 residues. With V trimmed by 4 bases and J by 5 bases, 14 bases remained unmatched.

This chain uses TRBV9 with TRBJ2-7; 14 nucleotides align to TRBD2. The V and J ends lost 5 bases and 2 bases, in that order; junction bases with no gene match: 3. Per the germline V gene, CDR1 is SGDLS and CDR2 is YYNGEE. The CDR3 runs to 15 residues. Here the CDR3 DNA reads TGTGCCAGCAGTCCGACTAGCGGGAGGGCCTACGAGCAGTACTTC. This codes for CASSPTSGRAYEQYF. The whole variable domain, filled in from reference TRBV9 and TRBJ2-7, reads DSGVTQTPKHLITATGQRVTLRCSPRSGDLSVYWYQQSLDQGLQFLIQYYNGEERAKGNILERFSAQQFPDLHSELNLSSLELGDSALYFCASSPTSGRAYEQYFGPGTRLTVT.

Here the CDR3 reads CATSIRSGSFDEQYF. CDR3 DNA sequence: TGTGCCACCAGCATACGGAGCGGGAGCTTTGACGAGCAGTACTTC. This sequence joins TRBV15 and TRBJ2-7; 8 bases align to TRBD2. The CDR3 consists of 15 residues. V was clipped by 4 bases and J by 5 bases; unmatched bases: 10. Germline V lookup: CDR1 LNHNV, CDR2 YYDKDF (reference sequence).

The gene calls are TRBV29-1 and TRBJ1-1, with D possibly matching TRBD1 (6 bases). CDR1 is SQVTM, CDR2 ANQGSEA, per germline. The CDR3 has 13 amino acids. V lost 5 bases and J 8 bases, leaving 18 bases between the germline ends. CDR3: CSVPDNREGEAFF. The CDR3 DNA is TGCAGCGTTCCCGACAACAGGGAGGGCGAAGCTTTCTTT.

This sequence joins TRBV7-2 and TRBJ2-3, with D unresolved. Trimming left V 1 base short and J 3 bases short, with 5 bases between. This CDR3 contains 13 residues. Germline loops: CDR1 SGHTA, CDR2 FQGNSA. The CDR3 nucleotides are TGTGCCAGCAGCTTAGGGGGTACAGATACGCAGTATTTT. Encoded protein: CASSLGGTDTQYF.

The V call is TRBV5-8, the J call TRBJ2-5; the D gene is possibly TRBD2 (6 bases). Trimming took off 0 bases at V and 3 bases at J, with 12 bases between the two ends. Germline V gene lookup returns CDR1 SGHTS and CDR2 YDEGEE. The CDR3 has 15 amino acids. CDR3 region: CASSLVAREKETQYF. DNA for the CDR3: TGTGCCAGCAGCTTGGTAGCCCGGGAGAAAGAGACCCAGTACTTC.

This clone is a singleton in its sample. Other DNA sequences within the sample encode an identical CDR3. The V call is TRBV28, the J call TRBJ1-1; unclear D gene. With 3 bases removed from V and 0 bases from J, the gap between germline ends came to 2 bases. This CDR3 is 12 amino acids long. The germline CDR1 and CDR2 sequences are MDHEN and SYDVKM. DNA of the CDR3: TGTGCCAGCAGTTTCTTGAACACTGAAGCTTTCTTT. Encoded protein: CASSFLNTEAFF.

This sequence joins TRBV10-2 and TRBJ2-1; D call uncertain. The V and J ends lost 3 bases and 6 bases respectively, with 12 bases between them. Germline values: CDR1 WSHSY, CDR2 SAAADI. This CDR3 has 14 residues. This CDR3 reads CASSEGRRTNEQFF. The DNA for the CDR3 is TGCGCCAGCAGTGAAGGCCGACGAACCAATGAGCAGTTCTTC.

This clone was recorded once. CDR3 sequence (DNA): TGTGCCAGCAGCTTGGGTGGGGAGGAGCAGTACTTC. This gives the protein CASSLGGEEQYF. The rearrangement joins TRBV7-9 to TRBJ2-7, with D maybe TRBD2 (5 bases). Per the germline V gene, CDR1 is SEHNR and CDR2 is FQNEAQ (reference sequence). This CDR3 is 12 amino acids long. With 3 bases removed from V and 7 bases from J, the gap between germline ends came to 10 bases.

The chain joins TRBV5-1 to TRBJ2-1; D remains ambiguous. The germline V gene encodes CDR1 SGHRS and CDR2 YFSETQ. This CDR3 spans 13 amino acids. V shed 1 base and J shed 9 bases, with 11 bases lying between them. The CDR3 sequence is CASSLSQAIEQFF. The CDR3 DNA reads as TGCGCCAGCAGCTTGTCCCAGGCAATTGAGCAGTTCTTC.

The DNA for the CDR3 is TGTGCCAGCAGCTTCGACAGGGGGCGCTACGAGCAGTACTTC. It encodes CASSFDRGRYEQYF. The rearrangement links TRBV2 to TRBJ2-5, with 10 nucleotides matching TRBD1. The DNA matches TRBJ2-7 better at its end, which makes the J call doubtful. The germline gives CDR1 SNHLY, CDR2 FYNNEI. This CDR3 region has 14 residues.

The gene calls are TRBV5-4 and TRBJ2-7; 7 bases agree with TRBD1. V trimming: 4 bases; J trimming: 3 bases; junction bases outside the gene matches: 16. CDR1 is SGHNT and CDR2 is YYREEE in the germline V gene (reference sequence). This CDR3 is 17 amino acids long. The CDR3 reads CASSQRDRPVNIYEQYF. The CDR3 region has the DNA TGTGCCAGCAGCCAAAGGGACAGACCCGTGAATATCTACGAGCAGTACTTC. Filled out from reference TRBV5-4 and TRBJ2-7, the complete variable domain reads ETGVTQSPTHLIKTRGQQVTLRCSSQSGHNTVSWYQQALGQGPQFIFQYYREEENGRGNFPPRFSGLQFPNYSSELNVNALELDDSALYLCASSQRDRPVNIYEQYFGPGTRLTVT.

The rearrangement joins TRBV9 to TRBJ1-1; TRBD1 aligns across 10 bases. The V segment lost 4 bases and the J segment 10 bases; nucleotides outside the gene matches: 7. The germline V gene has CDR1 SGDLS and CDR2 YYNGEE. The CDR3 totals 13 residues. The CDR3 loop is CASSTDRGVGAFF. The CDR3 DNA follows: TGTGCCAGCAGCACGGACAGGGGGGTGGGAGCTTTCTTT.

The V gene is TRBV6-1, the J gene TRBJ1-2; D ambiguous. This CDR3 region has 9 residues. With 6 bases removed from V and 8 bases from J, the gap between germline ends came to 4 bases. Germline V gene lookup returns CDR1 MNHNS and CDR2 SASEGT. DNA of the CDR3: TGTGCCAGCAGCAGGGGCTACACCTTC. Its protein is CASSRGYTF.

The chain recombines TRBV27 with TRBJ1-2; 8 bases align to TRBD1. After removal of 5 bases from V and 8 bases from J, the junction contained 13 bases not matched to a gene. CDR1 is MNHEY, CDR2 SMNVEV, per germline (reference sequence). This CDR3 region has 15 residues. The CDR3 nucleotides are TGTGCCAGCAGTAGTGAGTGGGACAGGTATGGAGGCTACACCTTC. It specifies CASSSEWDRYGGYTF.

The V call is TRBV13, the J call TRBJ2-5, with D possibly being TRBD1 (6 bases). Trimming pared 5 bases from V and 6 bases from J, leaving 19 bases between. Per germline, CDR1 PRHDT and CDR2 FYEKMQ (reference sequence). This CDR3 spans 15 amino acids. The DNA for the CDR3 is TGTGCCAGCAGCCAAGGTACAGGGAATAGGAAGACCCAGTACTTC. Its protein is CASSQGTGNRKTQYF.

The V gene is TRBV15, the J gene TRBJ2-7; 7 bases are a match to TRBD2. The V segment lost 4 bases and the J segment 2 bases; nucleotides outside the gene matches: 11. CDR1 is LNHNV and CDR2 is YYDKDF in the germline V gene (reference sequence). The CDR3 is 16 residues long. CDR3 residues: CATSTQLAGRPYEQYF. CDR3 DNA sequence: TGTGCCACCAGCACACAATTAGCGGGCCGGCCCTACGAGCAGTACTTC.

Regarding this clone: Other DNA variants within this sample encode the same CDR3. The V call is TRBV19, the J call TRBJ1-5, with D unresolved. Trimming left V 0 bases short and J 0 bases short, with 6 bases between. Germline lookup yields CDR1 LNHDA and CDR2 SQIVND (reference sequence). This CDR3 contains 15 residues. The chain's CDR3 is CASSIDGYSNQPQHF. CDR3 sequence (DNA): TGTGCCAGTAGTATAGACGGATATAGCAATCAGCCCCAGCATTTT.

This rearrangement joins TRBV12-1 to TRBJ1-2; no check of the table's D call, TRBD1, against the DNA was made. TRBV12-1 is designated a pseudogene. This CDR3 region has 13 residues. CDR3 nucleotide sequence: TGTGCCAGCAGCTTATGGGACAGTAGAGGCTACACCTTC. Its protein is CASSLWDSRGYTF.

The CDR3 sequence: CASIGGPVETQYF. CDR3 bases: TGTGCCAGCATCGGAGGGCCGGTAGAGACCCAGTACTTC. The V gene is TRBV7-9, the J gene TRBJ2-5; maybe TRBD2 (6 bases). Germline CDR1 and CDR2: SEHNR and FQNEAQ (reference sequence). Trimming left V 7 bases short and J 4 bases short, with 13 bases between. The CDR3 consists of 13 residues.

The chain uses TRBV9 and TRBJ1-2; tentative D call: TRBD1 (6 bases). The V end was cut by 3 bases, the J end by 7 bases, with 10 bases between. The CDR3 covers 12 residues. Germline V gene lookup returns CDR1 SGDLS and CDR2 YYNGEE. This CDR3 is CASSGGGSGYTF. The CDR3 region has the DNA TGTGCCAGCAGCGGCGGGGGCTCTGGCTACACCTTC.

This rearrangement joins TRBV4-2 to TRBJ2-5; possible D gene TRBD1, 6 bases. Germline CDR1 reads LGHNA; CDR2 reads YNFKEQ. The CDR3 consists of 15 residues. Trimming took off 0 bases at V and 11 bases at J, with 19 bases between the two ends. The CDR3 nucleotides are TGTGCCAGCAGCCAAGATAAAAGAGGGGGTCAAAAGCAGTACTTC. Amino acids: CASSQDKRGGQKQYF.

This chain uses TRBV27 with TRBJ1-1, with D hard to call. The ends were cut back, 2 bases at V and 0 bases at J, with 4 bases in the middle. The CDR3 sequence is 13 residues long. Germline CDR1 MNHEY, CDR2 SMNVEV (reference sequence). The chain's CDR3 is CASSLILNTEAFF. Written as DNA, the CDR3 is TGTGCCAGCAGTTTAATTTTGAACACTGAAGCTTTCTTT.

This chain connects TRBV2 to TRBJ1-5; TRBD1 agrees at 7 bases. This CDR3 spans 15 amino acids. Per the germline V gene, CDR1 is SNHLY and CDR2 is FYNNEI. The J segment lost 4 bases and the V segment lost 6 bases, leaving 9 bases of the junction unmatched. The CDR3, as DNA: TGTGCCAGCAGCGCGACAGGGTCGATTAATCAGCCCCAGCATTTT. Protein sequence: CASSATGSINQPQHF.